The clone carrying this T cell receptor (beta chain) was seen repeatedly, ten times or more. Its antigen is unidentified. V was pared by 2 bases and J by 1 base, with 8 bases between. The CDR3 spans 14 residues. Researchers took RNA transcripts and amplified the TCR beta CDR3 regions from them. HTBI primers drove first-round RT-PCR of the TCR CDR3. TCRdb reanalysed the multiplex PCR reads using MiXCR and keeps one entry per CDR3 protein. The repertoire holds about 420,000 distinct CDR3 sequences, with approximately 14% as singletons. Exclusions: uncontrolled infection, other autoimmune disease, pregnancy, lactation. Diagnosis relied on clinical symptoms, serum thyroxine and TRAb, thyroid ultrasound and orbital computed tomography. PBMCs were sourced from about 10 ml fresh peripheral blood. This record comes from a study of T cells in Graves' hyperthyroidism and ophthalmopathy. The study, taken as a whole, reports: Researchers report that a 13 V-J model separated ophthalmopathy from stable hyperthyroidism.

The source material was blood. The rearrangement uses TRBV12-3 or TRBV12-4 and TRBJ1-1; D not resolved. This TCR was sampled from a woman under 30 with Graves' hyperthyroidism. CDR3 DNA: TGTGCCAGCAGTTTAAATCAGGCGAACACTGAAGCTTTCTTT. Translating it yields CASSLNQANTEAFF.